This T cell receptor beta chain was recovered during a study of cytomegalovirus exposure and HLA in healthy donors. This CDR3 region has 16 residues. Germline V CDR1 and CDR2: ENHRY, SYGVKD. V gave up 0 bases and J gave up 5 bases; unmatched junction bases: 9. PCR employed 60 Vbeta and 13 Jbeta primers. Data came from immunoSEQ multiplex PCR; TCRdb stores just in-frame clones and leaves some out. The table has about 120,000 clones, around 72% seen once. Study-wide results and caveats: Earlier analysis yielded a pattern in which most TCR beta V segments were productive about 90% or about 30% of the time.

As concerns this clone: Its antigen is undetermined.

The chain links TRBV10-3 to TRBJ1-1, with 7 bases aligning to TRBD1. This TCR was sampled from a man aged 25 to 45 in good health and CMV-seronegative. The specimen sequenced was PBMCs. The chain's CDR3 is CAISESKGADGTEAFF. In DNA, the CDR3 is TGTGCCATCAGTGAGTCGAAGGGGGCGGATGGGACTGAAGCTTTCTTT.